The 21 T cell receptor beta chains in this list originate from one sample, sequenced in a study of read filtering for tumor transcriptome and immune sequencing. Molecular barcoded adaptors covering alpha/delta and beta/gamma chains were used on about 390 ng RNA. TCRdb independently ran MiXCR on the reads; one entry per CDR3 protein. The table shows some 41,000 distinct CDR3 sequences, with under 15% occurring only once. The sequenced sample was a population of CD138-negative cells sorted from bone marrow. The source of these receptors is a donor at least 40 years old with multiple myeloma.

This clonotype was picked up many times. This chain connects TRBV5-1 to TRBJ2-2, with TRBD1 matching over 8 bases. Germline CDR1 SGHRS, CDR2 YFSETQ. The CDR3 has 14 residues. Trimming at V came to 4 bases and at J to 7 bases, leaving 6 bases not matched to a gene. CDR3 coding DNA: TGCGCCAGCAGCACGCAGGGGGCAGACGGGGAGCTGTTTTTT. It is translated as CASSTQGADGELFF.

This clonotype was counted at least ten times. This chain joins TRBV20-1 and TRBJ2-1; D ambiguous. CDR3 length equals 15 residues. The V end was cut by 0 bases, the J end by 8 bases, with 17 bases between. CDR1 DFQATT and CDR2 SNEGSKA come from the germline V gene (reference sequence). The chain's CDR3 is CSARDRRTKTHEQFF. CDR3 in DNA: TGCAGTGCTAGAGATAGGCGGACCAAGACACATGAGCAGTTCTTC.

The rearrangement links TRBV20-1 to TRBJ1-2, with TRBD1 matching 9 bases. Germline V gene data show CDR1 as DFQATT and CDR2 as SNEGSKA (reference sequence). The CDR3 consists of 15 residues. The junction had 13 bases not matched to a gene; V was cut back by 6 bases and J by 5 bases. The CDR3 sequence is CSAVPGQGDFYGYTF. CDR3 DNA: TGCAGTGCGGTGCCGGGACAGGGCGATTTTTATGGCTACACCTTC.

This sequence joins TRBV28 and TRBJ2-7; D perhaps matches TRBD1 (6 bases). The CDR3 spans 14 residues. The germline gives CDR1 MDHEN, CDR2 SYDVKM. The V gene lost 6 bases and the J gene lost 1 base, with 13 bases spanning the gap. For the CDR3, the DNA is TGTGCCAGCAGCCGGGGTGGACAGTCCTACGAGCAGTACTTC. Amino acid sequence: CASSRGGQSYEQYF.

This clonotype is medium-sized by share. DNA for the CDR3: TGCAGTGGGGCGGGACTAGCTAATTTCAATGAGCAGTTCTTC. This sequence encodes CSGAGLANFNEQFF. The chain uses TRBV20-1 and TRBJ2-1; 9 nucleotides line up with TRBD2. The CDR3 totals 14 residues. Germline loops: CDR1 DFQATT, CDR2 SNEGSKA (reference sequence). With V trimmed by 7 bases and J by 6 bases, 10 bases remained unmatched.

In this sample, this clonotype turned up a few times. A much larger clone sits a single nucleotide away, making a read error possible. The CDR3 loop is CAGSPDPRGEQFF. The DNA for the CDR3 is TGCGCCGGCAGCCCCGACCCCCGGGGTGAGCAGTTCTTC. The gene calls are TRBV5-1 and TRBJ2-1; weak D call: TRBD2 (5 bases). This CDR3 is built from 13 residues. Germline V CDR1 and CDR2: SGHRS, YFSETQ. Looking up the rest from reference TRBV5-1 and TRBJ2-1 gives the full variable domain: KAGVTQTPRYLIKTRGQQVTLSCSPISGHRSVSWYQQTPGQGLQFLFEYFSETQRNKGNFPGRFSGRQFSNSRSEMNVSTLELGDSALYLCAGSPDPRGEQFFGPGTRLTVL.

This clonotype was counted many times. This chain joins TRBV28 and TRBJ2-2; TRBD2 aligns across 7 bases. The CDR3 contains 15 residues. With 7 bases clipped from V and 6 bases from J, the junction kept 11 bases outside the gene matches. Germline lookup yields CDR1 MDHEN and CDR2 SYDVKM. The CDR3 reads CASMDGRAGPGELFF. In DNA form, the CDR3 reads TGTGCCAGCATGGACGGGAGAGCGGGACCCGGGGAGCTGTTTTTT.

This clonotype was detected many times. The genes are TRBV15 and TRBJ2-1; 14 nucleotides align to TRBD2. Per the germline V gene, CDR1 is LNHNV and CDR2 is YYDKDF (reference sequence). The junction had 5 bases not matched to a gene; V was cut back by 6 bases and J by 4 bases. This CDR3 comprises 16 residues. The CDR3 here is CATREGTSGRYNEQFF. The CDR3, as DNA: TGTGCCACCAGAGAGGGGACTAGCGGGAGATACAATGAGCAGTTCTTC. Drawing the rest from reference TRBV15 and TRBJ2-1, the complete variable domain is DAMVIQNPRYQVTQFGKPVTLSCSQTLNHNVMYWYQQKSSQAPKLLFHYYDKDFNNEADTPDNFQSRRPNTSFCFLDIRSPGLGDTAMYLCATREGTSGRYNEQFFGPGTRLTVL.

This clonotype was picked up many times. The chain joins TRBV20-1 to TRBJ2-6; TRBD1 aligns across 8 bases. The CDR3 contains 18 residues. J gave up 0 bases and V 1 base, and 8 bases lay outside the gene matches. Looked up from germline, CDR1 is DFQATT and CDR2 is SNEGSKA (reference sequence). This chain's CDR3 is CSARVGTGSSSGANVLTF. CDR3 in DNA: TGCAGTGCTAGAGTTGGGACAGGCTCCAGCTCTGGGGCCAACGTCCTGACTTTC.

This clonotype was seen only a few times. This could be a read error, since a much larger clone is one nucleotide away. The J gene is TRBJ2-3, the V gene TRBV4-1; 10 bases agree with TRBD2. V was pared by 7 bases and J by 6 bases, with 7 bases of the junction left unmatched. The CDR3 extends over 14 amino acids. Germline V lookup: CDR1 MGHRA, CDR2 YSYEKL. The DNA of the CDR3 is TGCGCCAGCAAGGATCTAGCGGGAGTTGATACGCAGTATTTT. Its protein product is CASKDLAGVDTQYF.

This clonotype showed up many times. CDR3 DNA: TGTGCCAGCAAAGGGACAGCCCCCACTGAAGCTTTCTTT. It encodes CASKGTAPTEAFF. The chain has TRBV28 and TRBJ1-1; 7 nucleotides agree with TRBD1. Germline CDR1 MDHEN, CDR2 SYDVKM. The trim removed 7 bases at V and 4 bases at J, leaving 6 bases unmatched. The CDR3 is made up of 13 amino acids. Looking up the rest from reference TRBV28 and TRBJ1-1 gives the full variable domain: DVKVTQSSRYLVKRTGEKVFLECVQDMDHENMFWYRQDPGLGLRLIYFSYDVKMKEKGDIPEGYSVSREKKERFSLILESASTNQTSMYLCASKGTAPTEAFFGQGTRLTVV.

The table lists this clonotype with many counts. The chain is built from TRBV12-3 or TRBV12-4 and TRBJ2-5; D unresolved. Between the trimmed V and J ends, which lost 7 bases and 4 bases, there was a span of 13 bases. The CDR3 contains 13 residues. The CDR3 DNA sequence: TGTGCCAGCACCGCTAATCGAGGAGAGACCCAGTACTTC. Amino acid sequence: CASTANRGETQYF.

This clonotype was seen at least ten times. The chain uses TRBV30 and TRBJ1-1; D is perhaps TRBD1 (5 bases). The CDR3 has 13 residues. Deletions cut 5 bases from V and 1 base from J, with 11 bases between. The germline V gene encodes CDR1 GTSNPN and CDR2 SVGIG (reference sequence). The DNA for the CDR3 is TGTGCCTGGGGATCGGGGCGGAACACTGAAGCTTTCTTT. Amino acids: CAWGSGRNTEAFF.

This clonotype was observed at least ten times. This chain joins TRBV6-2 or TRBV6-3 and TRBJ1-1; 9 bases agree with TRBD1. The germline V gene has CDR1 MNHEY and CDR2 SVGEGT. With V trimmed by 6 bases and J by 7 bases, 6 bases remained unmatched. This CDR3 has 13 residues. CDR3 sequence: CASRDRGTGEAFF. The CDR3 DNA follows: TGTGCCAGCAGGGACAGGGGAACGGGTGAAGCTTTCTTT.

This clonotype was observed many times. The chain uses TRBV19 and TRBJ1-5; maybe TRBD1 (5 bases). Germline assignment: CDR1 LNHDA and CDR2 SQIVND (reference sequence). V lost 7 bases and J 9 bases, leaving 13 bases between the germline ends. The CDR3 contains 12 residues. CDR3 nucleotides: TGTGCCAGTAATGGAGGGGAAGGGCCCCAGCATTTT. As protein: CASNGGEGPQHF.

The CDR3 loop is CATSDPGKAGVYPQYF. CDR3 nucleotide sequence: TGTGCCACCAGTGATCCCGGGAAAGCGGGAGTTTACCCCCAGTACTTC. This sequence joins TRBV24-1 and TRBJ2-5, with 8 bases identical to TRBD2. The CDR3 runs 16 residues. V dropped 3 bases and J dropped 9; count of bases not matched to a gene: 14. Germline V gives CDR1 KGHDR, CDR2 SFDVKD.

Ten or more counts support this clonotype. The V gene is TRBV29-1, the J gene TRBJ2-1, with TRBD2 matching over 11 bases. This CDR3 spans 14 amino acids. Germline-derived CDR1 and CDR2 are SQVTM and ANQGSEA. V trimming: 3 bases; J trimming: 5 bases; junction bases outside the gene matches: 3. CDR3 protein: CSVDLTSGNNEQFF. The CDR3 DNA sequence: TGCAGCGTTGATCTGACTAGCGGGAACAATGAGCAGTTCTTC.

There are a few counts of this clonotype. This rearrangement joins TRBV6-1 to TRBJ2-1; 10 bases are shared with TRBD2. CDR3 length: 16 residues. Germline V gene lookup returns CDR1 MNHNS and CDR2 SASEGT. The V segment lost 7 bases and the J segment 6 bases; nucleotides outside the gene matches: 12. Here the CDR3 reads CASMGASGSPGNEQFF. CDR3 in DNA: TGTGCCAGCATGGGAGCTAGCGGGAGCCCGGGCAATGAGCAGTTCTTC.

This clonotype was seen ten or more times. In nucleotides, the CDR3 is TGTGCCAGCAGACTTGACGGGGGGACTGAAGCTTTCTTT. Its translation: CASRLDGGTEAFF. This chain joins TRBV12-3 or TRBV12-4 and TRBJ1-1; D is possibly TRBD1 (5 bases). CDR3 length: 13 residues. Trimming took off 6 bases at V and 5 bases at J, with 13 bases between the two ends.

On this clonotype: At one end, the junction sequence differs from germline, possibly due to a read error. The gene calls are TRBV7-2 and TRBJ1-1, with no clear D. Germline loops: CDR1 SGHTA, CDR2 FQGNSA. The CDR3 has 14 amino acids. This CDR3 is CASSSVSFCTEALF. CDR3 sequence (DNA): TGTGCCAGCAGCTCCGTATCTTTCTGCACTGAAGCTCTCTTT.

Many counts were recorded for this clonotype. This rearrangement joins TRBV6-6 to TRBJ1-1, with 9 bases matching TRBD1. The CDR3 extends over 15 amino acids. The V gene end was trimmed by 7 bases and the J gene end by 2 bases; junction bases not matched to a gene: 8. Germline V lookup: CDR1 MNHNY, CDR2 SVGAGI (reference sequence). CDR3 DNA sequence: TGTGCCAGCACCCCGGGACAGGGATTTAACACTGAAGCTTTCTTT. Translated: CASTPGQGFNTEAFF.